The T cell receptor (beta chain) described here comes from a study of blood T cell repertoires in COVID-19. Overall study: Sample material is recorded as cDNA or gDNA derived from T cells, B-cell-depleted T cells, or PBMCs.

Per the original data handling: Reference gene primers were amplified, and this amplification served to estimate nucleated cell counts. Profiling relied on immunoSEQ multiplex PCR, and the TCRdb table lists in-frame clones only, not all of them. The D gene and trimming were derived from the DNA, and the V and J assignments and clone size from that table. There are about 400,000 clones in the sample; 75% to 90% occur only once, and about 4.5% lies in the top ten. V dropped 3 bases and J dropped 3 bases, with 9 bases sitting between them. The V gene's germline CDR1 is LGHNA and CDR2 YNFKEQ. The CDR3 consists of 13 residues.

This clonotype was obtained from a woman in her twenties or thirties with acute or convalescent COVID-19. Material for sequencing was peripheral blood. The chain couples TRBV4-2 to TRBJ2-7; D is ambiguous. The CDR3 region is CASSHGHFYEQYF. CDR3 DNA sequence: TGTGCCAGCAGCCATGGGCATTTCTACGAGCAGTACTTC.